This T cell receptor beta chain was observed in a study of PD-1 blockade in classical Hodgkin lymphoma. Across the whole study: Patients were infused with nivolumab 3 mg/kg every 2 weeks. Study outcomes and limitations: Patients who responded completely had about the same baseline diversity as newly diagnosed patients. With CD4+ cells, TCR diversity rose significantly by C4D1, but not with CD8+ cells.

This table comes from immunoSEQ multiplex PCR, and its TCRdb copy is limited to in-frame clones, with some not included. Seen here are about 17,000 clones, approximately 80% observed once, and the top ten hold around 1.9%. Time point given: cycle 4 day 1 (C4D1), after 5 to 7 weeks of nivolumab. Patients all relapsed after autologous stem cell transplantation, and there was variation in brentuximab vedotin exposure. Thawed PBMCs were the source of CD4+ T cells, purified by magnetic negative selection. Patients reached a best response of complete response, partial response or progressive disease. As regards this clone: Its target is not known.

V dropped 3 bases and J dropped 3; count of bases not matched to a gene: 12. This CDR3 is 18 amino acids long. The V gene's germline CDR1 is GTSNPN and CDR2 SVGIG (reference sequence). The chain carries TRBV30 and TRBJ2-1; TRBD2 matches 12 bases. Source: CD4+ T cells from blood, taken before the fourth cycle of nivolumab. This TCR derives from a human donor with classical Hodgkin lymphoma. The CDR3 DNA sequence: TGTGCCTGGAGCCGGACTAGCGGGAATGGGGGTTACTACAATGAGCAGTTCTTC. It translates to CAWSRTSGNGGYYNEQFF.